The rows below give T cell receptor beta chains drawn from one sample of a study of preoperative IRX-2 immunotherapy in early breast cancer. Clones were sequenced by immunoSEQ multiplex PCR, and TCRdb holds only the in-frame ones, with some missing. The table records under 25,000 clones, approximately 95% of them present only once. The starting material was tumor tissue, obtained after IRX-2 immunotherapy. Every receptor here comes from a human donor with breast cancer. The CDR3 runs from the conserved cysteine through the conserved F or W. Each record gives: clone size, J gene, D gene, V gene, CDR3 length, CDR3 DNA, CDR3 protein. The D gene is left open where the match is weak. Size is stated for part of the rows, as once, few or many counts, or as a class when the clone is expanded.

>-|TRBJ2-1|-|TRBV5-1|14
TGCGCCAGCAGCTTGGGATTACAGGCCCCCCAGCAGTTCTTC
CASSLGLQAPQQFF
>-|TRBJ2-4|-|TRBV30|16
TGTGCCTGGAGTGTACTCGATGAGGGGGCCAAAAACATTCAGTACTTC
CAWSVLDEGAKNIQYF
>-|TRBJ2-7|-|TRBV13|14
TGTGCCAGCAGCCGTCCTGACGGTACCTACGAGCAGTACTTC
CASSRPDGTYEQYF
>-|TRBJ2-3|-|TRBV4-1|12
TGCGCCAGCAGCCAACGGACAGATACGCAGTATTTT
CASSQRTDTQYF
>-|TRBJ2-1|TRBD2|TRBV9|15
TGTGCCAGCAGCGTAGGGCTAGCGGGTTACAATGAGCAGTTCTTC
CASSVGLAGYNEQFF
>-|TRBJ2-7|-|TRBV4-3|13
TGCGCCAGCAGCTCGACGGATAGGCGGGAGCAGTACTTC
CASSSTDRREQYF
>-|TRBJ1-1|-|TRBV5-1|16
TGCGCCAGCAGCTCCGTCTATGGAGCACCGAACACTGAAGCTTTCTTT
CASSSVYGAPNTEAFF
>once|TRBJ1-2|-|TRBV6-1|14
TGTGCCAGCATTCCGGGACACACTTCCTATGGCTACACCTTC
CASIPGHTSYGYTF
>-|TRBJ2-1|-|TRBV11-2|13
TGTGCCAGCACCCCGACCCTGCACAATGAGCAGTTCTTC
CASTPTLHNEQFF
>-|TRBJ1-3|-|TRBV19|17
TGTGCCAGTAGTATAGATGGACGGGGACCCTCTGGAAACACCATATATTTT
CASSIDGRGPSGNTIYF
>-|TRBJ1-1|-|TRBV7-3|14
TGTGCCAGCAGCCCGCACCCGAAGAACACTGAAGCTTTCTTT
CASSPHPKNTEAFF
>-|TRBJ1-5|-|TRBV27|10
TGTGCCAGCGCTAATCAGCCCCAGCATTTT
CASANQPQHF
>-|TRBJ1-5|-|TRBV6-5|13
TGTGCCAGCAGTTACACGGGCACTCAGCCCCAGCATTTT
CASSYTGTQPQHF